These 13 T cell receptor beta chains were sequenced from one sample in a study of cytomegalovirus exposure and HLA in healthy donors. The study ran its PCR with 60 Vbeta and 13 Jbeta primers. The table came from immunoSEQ multiplex PCR; TCRdb's copy has only in-frame clones and leaves some out. The data contain over 75,000 clones, about 75% of them singletons. Sequencing used PBMCs. These receptors originate from a man aged 35-49 years in good health and CMV-seropositive.

This clone was observed once. The V and J genes are TRBV28 and TRBJ2-2, with 7 bases lining up with TRBD1. CDR3 size: 17 residues. V lost 0 bases, J lost 4 bases, and 8 bases stayed unmatched. CDR1 is MDHEN, CDR2 SYDVKM, per germline. The DNA for the CDR3 is TGTGCCAGCAGTTTATGGGGCAGATACAGGGGCACCGGGGAGCTGTTTTTT. Its protein product is CASSLWGRYRGTGELFF.

This rearrangement joins TRBV7-8 to TRBJ2-1; 14 bases are a match to TRBD2. V lost 5 bases to trimming and J lost 8 bases; unmatched junction nucleotides: 8. CDR1 is SGHVS and CDR2 is FQNEAQ in the germline V gene. This CDR3 region has 16 residues. The CDR3 is CASSPGTSGRGHEQFF. CDR3 coding DNA: TGTGCCAGCAGCCCGGGGACTAGCGGGAGAGGTCATGAGCAGTTCTTC.

The chain carries TRBV12-5 and TRBJ2-7, with 10 positions matching TRBD1. CDR3 length equals 15 residues. Germline V gene data show CDR1 as LGHNT and CDR2 as FRNRAP. V shed 4 bases, J shed 7 bases, and the junction held 10 bases outside the gene matches. The CDR3 sequence is CASGYGSGTGEEQYF. CDR3 nucleotides: TGTGCTAGTGGTTATGGATCCGGGACAGGGGAAGAGCAGTACTTC.

This chain joins TRBV18 and TRBJ2-7, with 9 bases that match TRBD2. Germline V gene lookup returns CDR1 KGHSH and CDR2 LQKENI. The junction had 5 bases not matched to a gene; V was cut back by 0 bases and J by 5 bases. The length of the CDR3 is 15 residues. This CDR3 reads CASSPPAGGPHEQYF. The DNA of the CDR3 is TGTGCCAGCTCACCACCGGCGGGGGGGCCCCACGAGCAGTACTTC.

V is TRBV10-3 and J is TRBJ1-2, with TRBD1 matching over 7 bases. Germline V gene lookup returns CDR1 ENHRY and CDR2 SYGVKD. This CDR3 contains 13 residues. V trimming: 2 bases; J trimming: 13 bases; junction bases outside the gene matches: 10. The CDR3 spells CAISEGDSGSCTF. DNA of the CDR3: TGTGCCATCAGTGAGGGGGACAGCGGTAGTTGCACCTTC.

The chain uses TRBV19 and TRBJ1-5; 7 bases are a match to TRBD1. This CDR3 spans 17 amino acids. Germline-derived CDR1 and CDR2 are LNHDA and SQIVND (reference sequence). With 7 bases clipped from V and 0 bases from J, the junction kept 12 bases outside the gene matches. CDR3 loop: CASNRDSGAFSNQPQHF. The CDR3 DNA follows: TGTGCCAGTAATCGGGACAGCGGAGCCTTTAGCAATCAGCCCCAGCATTTT.

The rearrangement joins TRBV6-5 to TRBJ2-2; possibly TRBD2 for D (6 bases). CDR3 length: 15 residues. CDR1 MNHEY and CDR2 SVGAGI come from the germline V gene. V was pared by 7 bases and J by 5 bases, with 17 bases between. The CDR3 nucleotides read TGTGCCAGCACCCCTGGAGGGGTAGGAACCGGGGAGCTGTTTTTT. This sequence encodes CASTPGGVGTGELFF.

This clone was seen a few times. The gene calls are TRBV27 and TRBJ2-2; 11 positions agree with TRBD2. CDR3 length: 17 residues. Germline trimming cut 6 bases from V and 2 bases from J; bases unmatched to any gene: 8. CDR1 and CDR2 from the germline V gene are MNHEY and SMNVEV (reference sequence). This CDR3 is CASRNSGLAANTGELFF. DNA for the CDR3: TGTGCCAGCAGAAATTCGGGACTAGCGGCCAACACCGGGGAGCTGTTTTTT.

The gene calls are TRBV14 and TRBJ2-1; TRBD2 agrees at 7 bases. Germline V gives CDR1 SGHDN, CDR2 FVKESK. The trim removed 4 bases at V and 3 bases at J, leaving 9 bases unmatched. The CDR3 contains 16 residues. The CDR3 DNA reads TGTGCCAGCAGCCCCTGGAATAGCGGGCTCTACAATGAGCAGTTCTTC. It encodes CASSPWNSGLYNEQFF.

This chain links TRBV10-3 with TRBJ1-1; 8 positions match TRBD1. Germline assignment: CDR1 ENHRY and CDR2 SYGVKD. V trimming: 6 bases; J trimming: 1 base; junction bases outside the gene matches: 7. This CDR3 spans 15 amino acids. CDR3 region: CAISSTTGANTEAFF. DNA of the CDR3: TGTGCCATCAGCTCGACGACAGGGGCGAACACTGAAGCTTTCTTT.

The chain recombines TRBV7-8 with TRBJ2-7; 9 nucleotides match TRBD2. The CDR3 consists of 15 residues. CDR1 is SGHVS and CDR2 is FQNEAQ in the germline V gene. Unmatched junction bases numbered 7, after V lost 4 bases and J lost 3 bases. In nucleotides, the CDR3 is TGTGCCAGCAGCTACAGTAGCGGGAGAGTCTACGAGCAGTACTTC. Protein sequence: CASSYSSGRVYEQYF. Supplemented by reference TRBV7-8 and TRBJ2-7, the full variable domain reads GAGVSQSPRYKVAKRGQDVALRCDPISGHVSLFWYQQALGQGPEFLTYFQNEAQLDKSGLPSDRFFAERPEGSVSTLKIQRTQQEDSAVYLCASSYSSGRVYEQYFGPGTRLTVT.

The chain couples TRBV4-3 to TRBJ2-5; D not resolved. The DNA matches TRBJ2-7 better at its end, which makes the J call doubtful. This CDR3 comprises 14 residues. From germline, CDR1 is LGHNA and CDR2 YSLEER. CDR3 region: CASSQQVRSYEQYF. The CDR3 region has the DNA TGCGCCAGCAGCCAACAGGTTCGCTCCTACGAGCAGTACTTC.

This clone was counted a few times. The V call is TRBV7-3, the J call TRBJ2-7; D might be TRBD2 (5 bases). Trimming removed 5 bases at V and 5 bases at J, with 22 bases between. This CDR3 is 16 amino acids long. Per germline, CDR1 SGHTA and CDR2 FQGTGA. The CDR3 here is CASSRLGTEGIHEQYF. The CDR3 DNA follows: TGTGCCAGCAGCCGCCTTGGCACCGAGGGCATTCACGAGCAGTACTTC.